This T cell receptor (beta chain) comes out of a study of human thymus T cells. Study conclusions and caveats: Gene usage for V and J segments appeared biased in thymic and blood repertoires. What related research reported was that thymic repertoires overlapped highly among unrelated individuals.

Clones were read by immunoSEQ multiplex PCR, and TCRdb kept only the in-frame ones, dropping some. The table records roughly 130,000 clones, 90% to 95% of them present only once. Regarding this clone: Its antigen is undetermined.

Thymus tissue for the work was resected from patients undergoing corrective heart surgery. Those donating were healthy Finnish infants in corrective surgery for congenital heart defects. With V trimmed by 5 bases and J by 5 bases, 12 bases remained unmatched. The CDR3 is made up of 17 amino acids. CDR1 and CDR2 (germline): MDHEN, SYDVKM. The clonotype was recovered from a boy in the first two years of life with a congenital heart defect but otherwise immunologically healthy. The chain has TRBV28 and TRBJ2-5; 12 bases match TRBD2. What was sequenced was thymus tissue. CDR3 nucleotides: TGTGCCAGCAGTCTCCCCCCTAGCGGGGGGGCGGGGGAGACCCAGTACTTC. Its protein product is CASSLPPSGGAGETQYF.